The next 30 T cell receptor beta chains were all read from a single sample in a study of shared clonotypes between healthy human individuals. Naive CD8 cells were CD45RO-negative, positively selected for CCR7, excluding terminally differentiated effector memory CD45RA+ cells. Using immunoSEQ multiplex PCR, the repertoire was profiled, and TCRdb retains in-frame clones only, with some absent. In the table there are 1.5 million to 2.5 million clones, just under 95% of which are singletons. Sequenced input: naive CD8+ T cells sorted from blood. Receptor source: a young man in good health.

Note on this clone: This sample includes further DNA sequences coding for the same CDR3. J is TRBJ1-5 and V is TRBV27; no firm D call. CDR3 length equals 14 residues. Per the germline V gene, CDR1 is MNHEY and CDR2 is SMNVEV (reference sequence). V lost 3 bases and J 3 bases, leaving 9 bases between the germline ends. Here the CDR3 reads CASSFSGTNQPQHF. In nucleotides, the CDR3 is TGTGCCAGCAGTTTCTCGGGCACCAATCAGCCCCAGCATTTT.

This chain connects TRBV7-6 to TRBJ1-2, with 10 bases that match TRBD1. The CDR3 contains 14 residues. Germline CDR1 SGHVS, CDR2 FNYEAQ. Trimming cost V 5 bases and J 2 bases; bases outside gene matches: 2. The CDR3 loop is CASSPGQGNYGYTF. As DNA, the CDR3 is TGTGCCAGCAGCCCGGGACAGGGGAACTATGGCTACACCTTC.

J is TRBJ2-5 and V is TRBV2, with no clear D. This CDR3 contains 14 residues. The V end lost 7 bases, the J end lost 5 bases, and 17 bases lay between the germline ends. The germline V gene has CDR1 SNHLY and CDR2 FYNNEI. As DNA, the CDR3 is TGTGCCAGCACCTCTATGGGTTCGGCGGAGACCCAGTACTTC. This codes for CASTSMGSAETQYF.

This chain uses TRBV5-1 with TRBJ2-7; D gene ambiguous. Germline V gene sequence: CDR1 SGHRS, CDR2 YFSETQ. V lost 2 bases, J lost 3 bases, and 15 bases lay in between. The CDR3 loop spans 15 amino acids. The CDR3 region has the DNA TGCGCCAGCAGCTTACCGGGCGAAGCTGACTACGAGCAGTACTTC. As protein: CASSLPGEADYEQYF.

V gene TRBV6-1 combines with J gene TRBJ2-7; D is unresolved. The V end was cut by 2 bases, the J end by 2 bases, with 10 bases between. The CDR3 has 14 residues. Germline values: CDR1 MNHNS, CDR2 SASEGT. The CDR3 loop is CASSESNNPYEQYF. DNA for the CDR3: TGTGCCAGCAGTGAATCGAACAATCCCTACGAGCAGTACTTC.

This clone was detected only a few times. V is TRBV6-6 and J is TRBJ1-5; unclear D gene. V lost 4 bases, J lost 0 bases, and 7 bases lay in between. Germline CDR1 is MNHNY and CDR2 is SVGAGI (reference sequence). There are 14 residues in the CDR3. The CDR3 nucleotides read TGTGCCAGCAGTTGGGGAGCTAGCAATCAGCCCCAGCATTTT. It encodes CASSWGASNQPQHF.

The chain couples TRBV28 to TRBJ2-7; TRBD1 matches 7 bases. The germline gives CDR1 MDHEN, CDR2 SYDVKM. This CDR3 spans 14 amino acids. The ends lost 3 bases at V and 3 bases at J; junction bases unmatched: 5. In DNA, the CDR3 is TGTGCCAGCAGTTTCGGGCAGGGGGTCTACGAGCAGTACTTC. Amino acids: CASSFGQGVYEQYF.

The chain uses TRBV2 and TRBJ2-5; TRBD2 might be the D (5 bases). Trimming took 3 bases from V and 7 from J, leaving 18 bases between them. The CDR3 spans 15 residues. In germline, CDR1 is SNHLY, CDR2 FYNNEI. This CDR3 is CASSDRYLAQWTQYF. The CDR3 DNA reads TGTGCCAGCAGTGACCGGTACCTAGCCCAATGGACCCAGTACTTC.

In this sample, this clone turned up once. This chain links TRBV6-6 with TRBJ1-5; 9 bases line up with TRBD1. This CDR3 spans 16 amino acids. Germline-derived CDR1 and CDR2 are MNHNY and SVGAGI (reference sequence). J was trimmed by 5 bases and V by 0 bases; bases with no gene match: 5. CDR3 DNA: TGTGCCAGCAGTTACTCGGAACAGGGGGCCGATCAGCCCCAGCATTTT. Translated, it gives CASSYSEQGADQPQHF.

The gene calls are TRBV7-9 and TRBJ1-2; 9 positions match TRBD1. The V gene's germline CDR1 is SEHNR and CDR2 FQNEAQ (reference sequence). CDR3 length equals 14 residues. V gave up 4 bases and J gave up 6 bases; unmatched junction bases: 6. CDR3 DNA: TGTGCCAGCAGCTACGGACAGGGGTGGGATGGCTACACCTTC. It is translated as CASSYGQGWDGYTF.

This chain connects TRBV29-1 to TRBJ1-2, with 11 positions matching TRBD1. The CDR3 is made up of 14 amino acids. V was clipped by 1 base and J by 3 bases; unmatched bases: 1. In germline, CDR1 is SQVTM, CDR2 ANQGSEA. For the CDR3, the DNA is TGCAGCGTTGAAGGGACAGGGGGCGACTATGGCTACACCTTC. Amino acids: CSVEGTGGDYGYTF.

Details on this clone: The identical CDR3 is also encoded by other nucleotide sequences in the sample. The rearrangement joins TRBV7-9 to TRBJ2-3; D unresolved. The CDR3 consists of 13 residues. Germline CDR1 SEHNR, CDR2 FQNEAQ (reference sequence). The ends were cut back, 1 base at V and 2 bases at J, with 4 bases in the middle. Here the CDR3 reads CASSLVVTDTQYF. The CDR3 DNA reads TGTGCCAGCAGCTTAGTCGTCACAGATACGCAGTATTTT.

This chain's CDR3 is CATLARQENLYGYTF. The CDR3 DNA reads TGTGCCACCCTAGCCCGACAGGAGAATTTATATGGCTACACCTTC. The V and J genes are TRBV19 and TRBJ1-2; perhaps TRBD1 as D (6 bases). Germline values: CDR1 LNHDA, CDR2 SQIVND (reference sequence). V lost 10 bases to trimming and J lost 5 bases, with 23 bases between them. This CDR3 spans 15 amino acids.

The V call is TRBV2, the J call TRBJ2-1; possible D gene TRBD1, 5 bases. CDR3 length: 14 amino acids. The V gene lost 7 bases and the J gene lost 0 bases, with 10 bases spanning the gap. Germline CDR1 reads SNHLY; CDR2 reads FYNNEI. The CDR3 bases are TGTGCCAGCATAGGCGGACACTCCTACAATGAGCAGTTCTTC. Translation: CASIGGHSYNEQFF.

The chain links TRBV7-9 to TRBJ2-1; maybe TRBD2 (7 bases). The CDR3 loop spans 13 amino acids. CDR1 SEHNR and CDR2 FQNEAQ come from the germline V gene (reference sequence). Trimming left V 0 bases short and J 8 bases short, with 8 bases between. The chain's CDR3 is CASSLAGGHEQFF. The CDR3 DNA sequence: TGTGCCAGCAGCTTAGCGGGGGGGCATGAGCAGTTCTTC.

The chain carries TRBV2 and TRBJ2-1, with no clear D. Trimming shortened V by 4 bases and J by 1 base, and 17 bases separated the two germline ends. The CDR3 totals 17 residues. Germline values: CDR1 SNHLY, CDR2 FYNNEI. CDR3: CASSADGHTGSYNEQFF. Written as DNA, the CDR3 is TGTGCCAGCAGTGCGGACGGCCATACCGGGTCCTACAATGAGCAGTTCTTC. The variable domain in full, with the rest retrieved from reference TRBV2 and TRBJ2-1, is EPEVTQTPSHQVTQMGQEVILRCVPISNHLYFYWYRQILGQKVEFLVSFYNNEISEKSEIFDDQFSVERPDGSNFTLKIRSTKLEDSAMYFCASSADGHTGSYNEQFFGPGTRLTVL.

The chain couples TRBV10-3 to TRBJ2-3, with unresolved D. Germline values: CDR1 ENHRY, CDR2 SYGVKD. V lost 2 bases and J lost 2, with 8 bases in between. The CDR3 spans 14 residues. The CDR3 region is CAISEGVYTDTQYF. CDR3 nucleotides: TGTGCCATCAGTGAGGGAGTCTACACAGATACGCAGTATTTT.

The table lists this clone with a count of one. This chain joins TRBV7-9 and TRBJ1-2, with 8 nucleotides matching TRBD1. CDR3 length: 15 residues. The V gene's germline CDR1 is SEHNR and CDR2 FQNEAQ (reference sequence). The J segment lost 4 bases and the V segment lost 1 base, leaving 5 bases of the junction unmatched. CDR3 amino acids: CASSLGDRQIYGYTF. In nucleotides, the CDR3 is TGTGCCAGCAGCTTAGGGGACAGGCAAATCTATGGCTACACCTTC.

This sequence joins TRBV11-2 and TRBJ1-1; D is uncertain. CDR1 is SGHAT and CDR2 is FQNNGV in the germline V gene. V was trimmed by 5 bases and J by 6 bases, leaving 10 bases between them. The CDR3 loop spans 12 amino acids. DNA of the CDR3: TGTGCCAGCAGCAGGGATCACGCTGAAGCTTTCTTT. Encoded protein: CASSRDHAEAFF.

V and J are TRBV6-5 and TRBJ2-7; D not resolved. Trimming removed 0 bases at V and 4 bases at J, with 13 bases between. From germline, CDR1 is MNHEY and CDR2 SVGAGI. The CDR3 is made up of 15 amino acids. This CDR3 reads CASSYSTAVLYEQYF. CDR3 sequence (DNA): TGTGCCAGCAGTTACTCGACGGCGGTCCTTTACGAGCAGTACTTC.

The chain couples TRBV5-6 to TRBJ1-5, with D possibly being TRBD1 (5 bases). Germline lookup yields CDR1 SGHDT and CDR2 YYEEEE. The V end was cut by 0 bases, the J end by 2 bases, with 6 bases between. This CDR3 comprises 14 residues. In DNA, the CDR3 is TGTGCCAGCAGCTTGGTAGGGGGCAATCAGCCCCAGCATTTT. Its protein is CASSLVGGNQPQHF.

The chain recombines TRBV19 with TRBJ1-5; D ambiguous. With 5 bases removed from V and 4 bases from J, the gap between germline ends came to 9 bases. Germline-derived CDR1 and CDR2 are LNHDA and SQIVND (reference sequence). This CDR3 contains 13 residues. The CDR3 coding sequence is TGTGCCAGTAGTGACGGACTTAATCAGCCCCAGCATTTT. Translation gives CASSDGLNQPQHF.

The chain links TRBV29-1 to TRBJ1-1; D not certain. CDR3 length equals 11 residues. Trimming left V 7 bases short and J 1 base short, with 7 bases between. From germline, CDR1 is SQVTM and CDR2 ANQGSEA. Here the CDR3 reads CSGTANTEAFF. CDR3 sequence (DNA): TGCAGCGGTACGGCGAACACTGAAGCTTTCTTT.

The chain uses TRBV18 and TRBJ2-1; 9 nucleotides line up with TRBD2. J lost 7 bases, V lost 3 bases, and 13 bases had no gene match. Germline loops: CDR1 KGHSH, CDR2 LQKENI. This CDR3 spans 17 amino acids. CDR3 DNA sequence: TGTGCCAGCTCACCCGCGGCAGCGGGGGGCCTCGGGAATGAGCAGTTCTTC. The encoded protein is CASSPAAAGGLGNEQFF.

On this clone itself: Other DNA variants within this sample encode the same CDR3. The V call is TRBV27, the J call TRBJ2-7; 7 nucleotides agree with TRBD1. The CDR3 has 15 residues. The germline V gene encodes CDR1 MNHEY and CDR2 SMNVEV (reference sequence). The J segment lost 1 base and the V segment lost 5 bases, leaving 8 bases of the junction unmatched. The CDR3 region is CASSPTGTASYEQYF. The CDR3 DNA reads TGTGCCAGCAGTCCTACCGGGACAGCTTCCTACGAGCAGTACTTC.

The chain has TRBV27 and TRBJ2-5, with D possibly being TRBD1 or TRBD2 (5 bases each). Germline CDR1 MNHEY, CDR2 SMNVEV (reference sequence). Trimming took off 3 bases at V and 7 bases at J, with 12 bases between the two ends. The CDR3 runs 13 residues. The CDR3 DNA follows: TGTGCCAGCAGTTTTGAGGGGCGCGGGACCCAGTACTTC. Translation gives CASSFEGRGTQYF.

V is TRBV19 and J is TRBJ1-6; D not certain. V was clipped by 3 bases and J by 4 bases, with 7 bases between them. The germline CDR1 and CDR2 sequences are LNHDA and SQIVND (reference sequence). This CDR3 is built from 14 residues. The CDR3 DNA reads as TGTGCCAGTAGTATGCAACAGTATAATTCACCCCTCCACTTT. Its translation: CASSMQQYNSPLHF.

J is TRBJ2-7 and V is TRBV11-2; the match to TRBD1 covers 8 bases. Germline CDR1 SGHAT, CDR2 FQNNGV. J gave up 3 bases and V 4 bases, and 5 bases lay outside the gene matches. CDR3 length equals 14 residues. The CDR3 bases are TGTGCCAGCAGCTCAAACAGGGGGAACTACGAGCAGTACTTC. Encoded protein: CASSSNRGNYEQYF. The whole variable domain, filled in from reference TRBV11-2 and TRBJ2-7, reads EAGVAQSPRYKIIEKRQSVAFWCNPISGHATLYWYQQILGQGPKLLIQFQNNGVVDDSQLPKDRFSAERLKGVDSTLKIQPAKLEDSAVYLCASSSNRGNYEQYFGPGTRLTVT.

The chain carries TRBV9 and TRBJ2-1; 10 nucleotides align to TRBD2. J lost 7 bases, V lost 0 bases, and 4 bases had no gene match. From germline, CDR1 is SGDLS and CDR2 YYNGEE. This CDR3 has 15 amino acids. The CDR3 DNA is TGTGCCAGCAGCGTAGCCAGCGGGAGGGGGAATGAGCAGTTCTTC. Residues: CASSVASGRGNEQFF. Full variable domain (outside the CDR3, taken from reference TRBV9 and TRBJ2-1): DSGVTQTPKHLITATGQRVTLRCSPRSGDLSVYWYQQSLDQGLQFLIQYYNGEERAKGNILERFSAQQFPDLHSELNLSSLELGDSALYFCASSVASGRGNEQFFGPGTRLTVL.

V usage is TRBV20-1 and J usage is TRBJ1-1; D uncertain. CDR1 and CDR2 from the germline V gene are DFQATT and SNEGSKA (reference sequence). V dropped 6 bases and J dropped 7 bases, with 12 bases sitting between them. The CDR3 totals 11 residues. CDR3 protein: CSALGSVEAFF. Here the CDR3 DNA reads TGCAGTGCCTTGGGTTCGGTTGAAGCTTTCTTT.